This T cell receptor (beta chain) originates from a study of cytomegalovirus exposure and HLA in healthy donors. It was with 60 Vbeta and 13 Jbeta primers that the PCR ran. TCRdb keeps only in-frame clones here, not all; method: immunoSEQ multiplex PCR. The sample has under 250,000 clones; 82% are singletons. V shed 5 bases and J shed 0 bases, with 8 bases lying between them. Germline CDR1 is MNHEY and CDR2 is SVGAGI. This CDR3 contains 14 residues. The sequence was obtained from a man in his forties in good health and CMV-seropositive. The rearrangement joins TRBV6-5 to TRBJ1-5; D is unclear. Sequenced sample: PBMCs. CDR3 in DNA: TGTGCCAGCAGTCGAGGTTATAGCAATCAGCCCCAGCATTTT. This gives the protein CASSRGYSNQPQHF.